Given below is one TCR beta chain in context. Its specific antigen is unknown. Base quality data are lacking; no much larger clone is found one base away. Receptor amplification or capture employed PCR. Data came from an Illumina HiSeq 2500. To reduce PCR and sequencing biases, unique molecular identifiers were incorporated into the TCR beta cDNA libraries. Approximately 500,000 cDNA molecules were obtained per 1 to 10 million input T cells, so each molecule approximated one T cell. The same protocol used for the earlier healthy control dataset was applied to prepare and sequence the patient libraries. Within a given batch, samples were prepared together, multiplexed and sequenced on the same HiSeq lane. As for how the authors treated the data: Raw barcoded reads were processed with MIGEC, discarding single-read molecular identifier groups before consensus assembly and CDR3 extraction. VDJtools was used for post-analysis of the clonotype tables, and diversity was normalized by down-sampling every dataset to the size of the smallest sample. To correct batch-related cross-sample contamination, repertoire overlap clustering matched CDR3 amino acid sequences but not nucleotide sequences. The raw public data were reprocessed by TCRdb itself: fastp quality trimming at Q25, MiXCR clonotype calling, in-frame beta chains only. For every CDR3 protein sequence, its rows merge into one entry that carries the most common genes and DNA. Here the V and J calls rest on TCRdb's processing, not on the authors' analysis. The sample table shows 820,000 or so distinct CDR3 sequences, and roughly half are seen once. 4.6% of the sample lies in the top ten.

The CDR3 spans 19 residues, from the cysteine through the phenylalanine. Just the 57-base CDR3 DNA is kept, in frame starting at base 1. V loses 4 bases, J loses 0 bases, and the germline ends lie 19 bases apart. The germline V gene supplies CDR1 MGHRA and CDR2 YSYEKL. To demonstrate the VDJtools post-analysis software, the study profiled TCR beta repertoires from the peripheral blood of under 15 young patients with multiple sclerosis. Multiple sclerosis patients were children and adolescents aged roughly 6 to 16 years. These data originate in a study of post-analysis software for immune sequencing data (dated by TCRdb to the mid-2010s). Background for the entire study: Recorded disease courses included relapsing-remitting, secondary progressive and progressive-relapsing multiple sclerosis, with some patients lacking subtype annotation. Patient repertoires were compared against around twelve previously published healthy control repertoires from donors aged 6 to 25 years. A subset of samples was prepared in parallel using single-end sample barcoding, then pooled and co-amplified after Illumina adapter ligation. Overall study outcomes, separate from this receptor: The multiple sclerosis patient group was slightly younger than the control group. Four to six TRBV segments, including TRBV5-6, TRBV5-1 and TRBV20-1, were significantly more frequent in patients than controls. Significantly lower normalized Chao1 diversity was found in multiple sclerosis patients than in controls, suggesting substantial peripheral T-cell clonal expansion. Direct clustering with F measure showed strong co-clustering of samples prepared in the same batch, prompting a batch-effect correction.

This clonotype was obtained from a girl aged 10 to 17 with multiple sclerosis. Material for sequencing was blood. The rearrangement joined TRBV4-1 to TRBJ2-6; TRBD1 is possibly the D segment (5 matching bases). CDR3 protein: CASSLPGETASSGANVLTF. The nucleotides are TGCGCCAGCAGCCTACCGGGCGAGACAGCCAGCTCTGGGGCCAACGTCCTGACTTTC.